This T cell receptor beta chain was sequenced in a study of T cell repertoires in cytomegalovirus infection. The wider study: The public TCR beta signatures pointed to both CMV infection and matching HLA type.

TCRdb passed the reads through MiXCR, listing each CDR3 protein once. This table holds 150,000 or so distinct CDR3 sequences, about 6% found once. This clonotype appeared many times. As yet, its antigen is unknown. Findings and caveats of the study: HLA-C-restricted CMV clonotypes gave the most frequent clonotype in two of eight donors. Of the TCR beta families, the public ones yielded a cumulative frequency that identified carriers of CMV plus the relevant HLA.

Per germline, CDR1 MDHEN and CDR2 SYDVKM. This CDR3 region has 15 residues. V lost 7 bases, J lost 1 base, and 16 bases lay in between. The clonotype was recovered from a human donor in good health (CMV status not recorded). Some clones in this sample may be carry-over from other donors' samples. The material sequenced was PBMCs. V usage is TRBV28 and J usage is TRBJ1-1; D remains ambiguous. The CDR3 reads CASTTRAARNTEAFF. DNA for the CDR3: TGTGCCAGCACCACCCGGGCTGCTCGGAACACTGAAGCTTTCTTT.